One sample yielded the 18 T cell receptor beta chains listed below, sequenced in a study of PD-1 blockade in classical Hodgkin lymphoma. Method: immunoSEQ multiplex PCR; TCRdb's copy keeps in-frame clones and lacks some. The sample includes some 84,000 clones, around 86% seen only once; the top ten take 22%. All the patients suffered relapse after autologous stem cell transplantation, and brentuximab vedotin exposure differed. The sample here was peripheral blood mononuclear cells (PBMCs), taken at baseline. The receptors shown here come from a human donor with classical Hodgkin lymphoma.

The genes are TRBV6-6 and TRBJ1-5; 10 nucleotides align to TRBD1. J lost 6 bases, V lost 7 bases, and 3 bases had no gene match. The CDR3 spans 13 residues. Per germline, CDR1 MNHNY and CDR2 SVGAGI (reference sequence). CDR3 loop: CASTDRGLQPQHF. The DNA for the CDR3 is TGTGCCAGCACCGACAGGGGGCTTCAGCCCCAGCATTTT.

CDR3 sequence: CASSPESDTQYF. The DNA for the CDR3 is TGTGCCAGCAGCCCTGAGTCGGATACGCAGTATTTT. The chain is built from TRBV11-2 and TRBJ2-3; unclear D gene. This CDR3 contains 12 residues. The germline V gene encodes CDR1 SGHAT and CDR2 FQNNGV. V was shortened by 5 bases and J by 6 bases, with 9 bases between the two germline ends.

This clone was observed a few times. The chain employs TRBV6-1 and TRBJ1-5; D is undetermined. This CDR3 is built from 13 residues. Germline CDR1 and CDR2: MNHNS and SASEGT. V was shortened by 3 bases and J by 11 bases, with 14 bases between the two germline ends. The CDR3 coding sequence is TGTGCCAGCAGTGACCGGGCTTCCGTGGCCCAGCATTTT. The encoded protein is CASSDRASVAQHF.

This clone was recorded once. This chain connects TRBV14 to TRBJ2-7; 12 bases are shared with TRBD2. V was clipped by 4 bases and J by 1 base; unmatched bases: 20. This CDR3 is 21 amino acids long. Germline V gene data show CDR1 as SGHDN and CDR2 as FVKESK. CDR3 sequence (DNA): TGTGCCAGCAGCCCAGCTAGCGGGAGGGCCTCTCGATCTCCTTTATCCTACGAGCAGTACTTC. It encodes CASSPASGRASRSPLSYEQYF.

The V and J genes are TRBV4-3 and TRBJ2-3; TRBD1 might be the D (6 bases). This CDR3 has 15 amino acids. CDR1 is LGHNA and CDR2 is YSLEER in the germline V gene. V was pared by 5 bases and J by 3 bases, with 15 bases between. The CDR3 DNA sequence: TGCGCCAGCAGCAAGCAGGACAGTGAAACAGATACGCAGTATTTT. It is translated as CASSKQDSETDTQYF.

The J gene is TRBJ1-1, the V gene TRBV4-1; D perhaps matches TRBD1 (6 bases). V lost 2 bases, J lost 0 bases, and 13 bases lay in between. From germline, CDR1 is MGHRA and CDR2 YSYEKL. This CDR3 contains 16 residues. CDR3 region: CASSQPLKGVNTEAFF. The CDR3, as DNA: TGCGCCAGCAGCCAACCACTGAAGGGGGTGAACACTGAAGCTTTCTTT.

V usage is TRBV2 and J usage is TRBJ1-1; 8 bases fit TRBD1. Germline lookup yields CDR1 SNHLY and CDR2 FYNNEI. CDR3 length: 16 residues. With V trimmed by 7 bases and J by 0 bases, 10 bases remained unmatched. CDR3 in DNA: TGTGCCAGCATACTCGACAGGGGTTTAATGAACACTGAAGCTTTCTTT. Protein product: CASILDRGLMNTEAFF.

The chain recombines TRBV30 with TRBJ1-2; the D is unclear. The germline V and J ends were trimmed by 0 bases and 13 bases, with 21 bases remaining between them. Germline CDR1 and CDR2: GTSNPN and SVGIG (reference sequence). The CDR3 is 14 amino acids. CDR3 DNA: TGTGCCTGGAGTGTACCCCCCTCGGCAGGCCCGGTCACCTTC. It encodes CAWSVPPSAGPVTF.

This chain uses TRBV28 with TRBJ2-1, with TRBD2 identical over 8 bases. Germline V gene data show CDR1 as MDHEN and CDR2 as SYDVKM. There are 17 residues in the CDR3. V was pared by 6 bases and J by 10 bases, with 20 bases of the junction left unmatched. CDR3 protein: CASRPLTSASYTGEQFF. CDR3 sequence (DNA): TGTGCCAGCAGGCCCCTGACTAGCGCATCATATACAGGGGAGCAGTTCTTC.

As regards this clone: Other DNA sequences in this sample translate to the same CDR3. CDR3 bases: TGCGCCAGCAGGTCAGGGGGAAATACTAATGAAAAACTGTTTTTT. Protein product: CASRSGGNTNEKLFF. The chain combines TRBV5-1 with TRBJ1-4, with 7 bases lining up with TRBD1. This CDR3 contains 15 residues. V gave up 5 bases and J gave up 2 bases; unmatched junction bases: 6. Germline V gene lookup returns CDR1 SGHRS and CDR2 YFSETQ. Complete variable domain (other parts from reference TRBV5-1 and TRBJ1-4): KAGVTQTPRYLIKTRGQQVTLSCSPISGHRSVSWYQQTPGQGLQFLFEYFSETQRNKGNFPGRFSGRQFSNSRSEMNVSTLELGDSALYLCASRSGGNTNEKLFFGSGTQLSVL.

The V call is TRBV13, the J call TRBJ1-2; no firm D call. Germline assignment: CDR1 PRHDT and CDR2 FYEKMQ (reference sequence). Trimming cost V 10 bases and J 8 bases, with 14 bases left between them. The CDR3 sequence is 11 residues long. CDR3 protein: CAIAILGGYTF. The CDR3 bases are TGTGCCATCGCTATATTGGGGGGCTACACCTTC.

The CDR3 DNA reads as TGTGCCAGCAGCTTAGCGGGACAGGGGTATGGCTACACCTTC. Translating it yields CASSLAGQGYGYTF. This chain links TRBV7-2 with TRBJ1-2; TRBD1 matches 10 bases. This CDR3 has 14 residues. CDR1 is SGHTA, CDR2 FQGNSA, per germline. The ends lost 0 bases at V and 5 bases at J; junction bases unmatched: 0.

The chain carries TRBV18 and TRBJ1-1; 11 bases fit TRBD1. This CDR3 has 15 residues. The trim removed 1 base at V and 6 bases at J, leaving 4 bases unmatched. CDR1 KGHSH and CDR2 LQKENI come from the germline V gene. The CDR3 region has the DNA TGTGCCAGCTCACCACTGAAGGGACAGGGGGCTGAAGCTTTCTTT. As protein: CASSPLKGQGAEAFF.

This clone was seen once. Other DNA sequences in this specimen translate into the identical CDR3. The chain carries TRBV20-1 and TRBJ2-7; D tentatively fits TRBD1 or TRBD2 (5 bases each). The V gene's germline CDR1 is DFQATT and CDR2 SNEGSKA (reference sequence). CDR3 length: 11 residues. The germline V and J ends were trimmed by 5 bases and 3 bases, with 8 bases remaining between them. The CDR3 sequence: CSARDLYEQYF. The DNA of the CDR3 is TGCAGTGCTCGGGACCTCTACGAGCAGTACTTC.

This chain connects TRBV7-6 to TRBJ2-3, with a possible D match to TRBD1 (8 bases). The CDR3 runs 16 residues. Germline CDR1 is SGHVS and CDR2 is FNYEAQ. Trimming pared 5 bases from V and 1 base from J, leaving 16 bases between. Here the CDR3 reads CASSPTGGGGTDTQYF. CDR3 bases: TGTGCCAGCAGCCCCACAGGGGGAGGGGGCACAGATACGCAGTATTTT. Looking up the rest from reference TRBV7-6 and TRBJ2-3 gives the full variable domain: GAGVSQSPRYKVTKRGQDVALRCDPISGHVSLYWYRQALGQGPEFLTYFNYEAQQDKSGLPNDRFSAERPEGSISTLTIQRTEQRDSAMYRCASSPTGGGGTDTQYFGPGTRLTVL.

The CDR3 nucleotides read TGTGCCAGCAGAACCGGGGGAATTGTGCAGTACTTC. Its translation is CASRTGGIVQYF. The chain employs TRBV7-6 and TRBJ2-7; the D gene is possibly TRBD2 (6 bases). The germline CDR1 and CDR2 sequences are SGHVS and FNYEAQ. The V and J ends lost 6 bases and 9 bases respectively, with 15 bases between them. The CDR3 has 12 residues.

The chain combines TRBV11-2 with TRBJ1-5, with a weak D call TRBD1 (5 bases). The germline CDR1 and CDR2 sequences are SGHAT and FQNNGV. The CDR3 has 17 amino acids. Deletions cut 4 bases from V and 0 bases from J, with 16 bases between. The CDR3 region is CASSSGTFRNSNQPQHF. The CDR3 coding sequence is TGTGCCAGCAGCTCAGGGACTTTCAGAAATAGCAATCAGCCCCAGCATTTT.

The genes are TRBV29-1 and TRBJ2-1; D is possibly TRBD1 (6 bases). The germline V and J ends were trimmed by 4 bases and 6 bases, with 22 bases remaining between them. This CDR3 has 16 amino acids. Germline V lookup: CDR1 SQVTM, CDR2 ANQGSEA. In DNA, the CDR3 is TGCAGCGTTGTCGACAGGACTCTAAGTCCTAGCAATGAGCAGTTCTTC. It specifies CSVVDRTLSPSNEQFF.